Listed below are T cell receptor beta chains from one sample, sequenced in a study of cytomegalovirus exposure and HLA in healthy donors. Assay: immunoSEQ multiplex PCR; the TCRdb copy retains only in-frame clones and omits some. The data hold about 120,000 clones, with about 8.6% observed a single time. Sequenced material: PBMCs. All receptors derive from a woman aged 40 to 50 in good health and CMV-seropositive. Each CDR3 is given with its conserved first and last residue. D genes are given only for firm matches. The size of a clone is reported for some rows only, either as once, few or many, or as a class for expanded clones.

CDR3 DNA,CDR3 protein,clone size,J gene,D gene,CDR3 length,V gene
TGTGCCAGTAGTATAGATACTAGCTGGGCCTACGAGCAGTACTTC,CASSIDTSWAYEQYF,few,TRBJ2-7,.,15,TRBV19
TGTGCCAGTAGTCCCACCGACATTACCTCCTACGAGCAGTACTTC,CASSPTDITSYEQYF,few,TRBJ2-7,.,15,TRBV19
TGTGCCAGCAGTTTTGGATCGGGGGGCGTCGGGGAGCTGTTTTTT,CASSFGSGGVGELFF,.,TRBJ2-2,.,15,TRBV27
TGTGCCAGTGCCCTTTACGGGACAGGGGGAATTAGGACTGAAGCTTTCTTT,CASALYGTGGIRTEAFF,.,TRBJ1-1,.,17,TRBV21-1
TGTGCCAGCAGCTTGGGACCAGGGGGCGGGCAGTTCTTC,CASSLGPGGGQFF,.,TRBJ2-1,TRBD1,13,TRBV7-9
TGCGCCAGCAGCTTTAACAGGGTCGCTGAAGCTTTCTTT,CASSFNRVAEAFF,few,TRBJ1-1,.,13,TRBV5-1
TGTGCCAGCTCACCAGCAGGAAGAAGCAATCAGCCCCAGCATTTT,CASSPAGRSNQPQHF,few,TRBJ1-5,.,15,TRBV18
TGTGCCATCAGTGAGTCGTTCAGACAGAACACTGAAGCTTTCTTT,CAISESFRQNTEAFF,few,TRBJ1-1,.,15,TRBV10-3
TGTGCCAGTAGTACGACGGGACAGGGCGTCCGCGAGCAGTACTTC,CASSTTGQGVREQYF,few,TRBJ2-7,TRBD1,15,TRBV19
TGTGCCAGCAGCCTGGAGACAGGAACGAACACTGAAGCTTTCTTT,CASSLETGTNTEAFF,.,TRBJ1-1,.,15,TRBV7-9
TGTGCCAGCACCATGATGGACACTATAAATGAAAAACTGTTTTTT,CASTMMDTINEKLFF,.,TRBJ1-4,.,15,TRBV2
TGTGCCAGCAGCTTAGCGGGACTCCCTGGGGAGACCCAGTACTTC,CASSLAGLPGETQYF,.,TRBJ2-5,.,15,TRBV7-7
TGTGCCAGCAGCCCTCCTCCGGACAGACCCTACGAGCAGTACTTC,CASSPPPDRPYEQYF,.,TRBJ2-7,.,15,TRBV13
TGTGCCAGCAGCTTAGCAGGGGCTGATGACTACACCTTC,CASSLAGADDYTF,.,TRBJ1-2,.,13,TRBV7-9
TGTGCCTGGGCGACAGGGTTCGGATTTACCTCCTATAATTCACCCCTCCACTTT,CAWATGFGFTSYNSPLHF,few,TRBJ1-6,TRBD1,18,TRBV30
TGTGCCAGCAGCGTGGGCCATAACACTGAAGCTTTCTTT,CASSVGHNTEAFF,.,TRBJ1-1,.,13,TRBV11-2
TGTGCCAGTAGTAAGTCCGACAGGGAGAGCTACACCTTC,CASSKSDRESYTF,few,TRBJ1-2,TRBD1,13,TRBV19
TGTGCCAGCAGCTCCCTCTCTACTAGATATGAGCAGTTCTTC,CASSSLSTRYEQFF,few,TRBJ2-1,.,14,TRBV7-9
TGTGCCAGCAGCAAAGATTTTCGGGCAGGGGAGGGGAACACTGAAGCTTTCTTT,CASSKDFRAGEGNTEAFF,.,TRBJ1-1,.,18,TRBV21-1
TGTGCCATCTCGGGGACAGGGGATGGGGCCGGGGAGCTGTTTTTT,CAISGTGDGAGELFF,few,TRBJ2-2,TRBD1,15,TRBV10-3
TGTGCCAGTAGTGGACAGTCGAGCTCCTACGAGCAGTACTTC,CASSGQSSSYEQYF,.,TRBJ2-7,.,14,TRBV19
TGTGCCAGCTCACAACAGGATCGCGAGCAGTACTTC,CASSQQDREQYF,.,TRBJ2-7,.,12,TRBV18
TGTGCCAGCAGCTTGGCCACTAGAGAGACCCAGTACTTC,CASSLATRETQYF,.,TRBJ2-5,.,13,TRBV7-7
TGTGCCAGCAGCCTAGCCCCAGGCCGAGCTGAAAAACTGTTTTTT,CASSLAPGRAEKLFF,.,TRBJ1-4,.,15,TRBV7-2
TGTGCCAGCAGCCAAGAGTTCGGGACTCCAGCTAGGGAGACCCAGTACTTC,CASSQEFGTPARETQYF,few,TRBJ2-5,.,17,TRBV14
TGTGCCAGCAGCTTAGTTGGAGGGACAGGGATCACTGAAGCTTTCTTT,CASSLVGGTGITEAFF,.,TRBJ1-1,TRBD1,16,TRBV7-9
TGTGCCAGCAGTGAATCGGGCAGGGCTAATCAGCCCCAGCATTTT,CASSESGRANQPQHF,.,TRBJ1-5,.,15,TRBV2
TGTGCCAGCACCCCACAGGGTAGTTATCAGCCCCAGCATTTT,CASTPQGSYQPQHF,few,TRBJ1-5,.,14,TRBV6-1
TGTGCCAGCAGCTTGGCGTGGCAGGGGGAACTTAAAGCTTTCTTT,CASSLAWQGELKAFF,few,TRBJ1-1,TRBD1,15,TRBV5-4
TGTGCCACCAGCAGAGATTACCTCACCGTCCGACAAACCCGGATTAATGAAAAACTGTTTTTT,CATSRDYLTVRQTRINEKLFF,.,TRBJ1-4,.,21,TRBV15
TGTGCCAGCAGTATCGGACAGACAGATACGCAGTATTTT,CASSIGQTDTQYF,.,TRBJ2-3,.,13,TRBV6-1
TGTGCCTGGACATTAAGCGGGGGCACAGATACGCAGTATTTT,CAWTLSGGTDTQYF,few,TRBJ2-3,TRBD2,14,TRBV30
TGTGCCAGCAGCTTAGTCAGGGAGACAGGTCGGCAGTTCTTC,CASSLVRETGRQFF,few,TRBJ2-1,.,14,TRBV13
TGTGCCAGTAGTATTGGACAAAGGGGCGAGACCCAGTACTTC,CASSIGQRGETQYF,few,TRBJ2-5,.,14,TRBV19
TGCGCCAGCAGCCCCCTCGGCGGTAATGAGCAGTTCTTC,CASSPLGGNEQFF,.,TRBJ2-1,.,13,TRBV5-1
TGTGCCAGCAGCACTAGCGGGGGGCCGGGGGAGCAGTACTTC,CASSTSGGPGEQYF,.,TRBJ2-7,TRBD2,14,TRBV6-5
TGTGCCAGCAGTACCACAGGGAAAGGCTACACCTTC,CASSTTGKGYTF,few,TRBJ1-2,.,12,TRBV6-6
TGTGCCAGCAGTTTTCCCCGGGACAGTTTTGGCTACACCTTC,CASSFPRDSFGYTF,.,TRBJ1-2,TRBD1,14,TRBV27
TGCGCCAGCAGTGAGTCCTTTAGCACCCGGCACACAGATACGCAGTATTTT,CASSESFSTRHTDTQYF,.,TRBJ2-3,.,17,TRBV10-1
TGCGCCAGCAGCCAAGACAGGGGAGATGAAAAACTGTTTTTT,CASSQDRGDEKLFF,few,TRBJ1-4,.,14,TRBV4-1
TGTGCCAGTAGTATACAGCGGGGGGGCTCCGGGGAGCTGTTTTTT,CASSIQRGGSGELFF,.,TRBJ2-2,TRBD2,15,TRBV19
TGTGCCAGCAGCGTAGATTTTAGCGGGGGACGCACAGATACGCAGTATTTT,CASSVDFSGGRTDTQYF,few,TRBJ2-3,TRBD2,17,TRBV9
TGTGCCAGTAGTATAGCAGAGACATATGGCTACACCTTC,CASSIAETYGYTF,.,TRBJ1-2,.,13,TRBV19
TGTGCCAGCAGCTTGCTAGGGGAAGCGTACGAGCAGTACTTC,CASSLLGEAYEQYF,.,TRBJ2-7,.,14,TRBV7-9
TGCGCCAGCAGCCCTGCGCCGACAGGAAGCTATGGCTACACCTTC,CASSPAPTGSYGYTF,.,TRBJ1-2,.,15,TRBV5-1
TGTGCCAGTAGTACCTCGCGGGATGCCTACGAGCAGTACTTC,CASSTSRDAYEQYF,.,TRBJ2-7,.,14,TRBV19
TGTGCCAGTAGTATAGTAGGAACAGGGGGCTATGGCTACACCTTC,CASSIVGTGGYGYTF,.,TRBJ1-2,TRBD1,15,TRBV19
TGTGCCAGCAGCTTAGATGGGGGCGTTGAAGCTTTCTTT,CASSLDGGVEAFF,few,TRBJ1-1,.,13,TRBV7-8
TGTGCCAGCAGCCCACTAAAGGGACAGGTTAACTATGGCTATACCTTC,CASSPLKGQVNYGYTF,few,TRBJ1-2,TRBD1,16,TRBV7-9
TGTGCCAGCAGTTTGAGGTGGACAGGGGGAATTTTTAACTATGGCTACACCTTC,CASSLRWTGGIFNYGYTF,.,TRBJ1-2,TRBD1,18,TRBV27
TGTGCCTGGAGCGGCAGGGAGGATCAGCCCCAGCATTTT,CAWSGREDQPQHF,.,TRBJ1-5,.,13,TRBV30
TGTGCCAGCAGTGAAGTCAGCTGGGGAGCGAACTATGGCTACACCTTC,CASSEVSWGANYGYTF,few,TRBJ1-2,.,16,TRBV2
TGTGCCTGGACCACAGGGTGGGGATCACCCCTCCACTTT,CAWTTGWGSPLHF,many,TRBJ1-6,.,13,TRBV30
TGTGCCAGCTCACCAGGCAGGAGGGACACTGAAGCTTTCTTT,CASSPGRRDTEAFF,few,TRBJ1-1,.,14,TRBV18
TGCGCCAGCAGCTTGAGCGGGGCCTCGCCAGATACGCAGTATTTT,CASSLSGASPDTQYF,.,TRBJ2-3,TRBD2,15,TRBV5-1
TGTGCCAGCAGTGCTGTCGGGGAATGGAGAGAGACCCAGTACTTC,CASSAVGEWRETQYF,.,TRBJ2-5,.,15,TRBV2
TGCAGCGTCGGACTCCCCACCGAGCAGTACTTC,CSVGLPTEQYF,few,TRBJ2-7,.,11,TRBV29-1
TGTGCCAGCAGCAAAACCTACCCGTGGGGCAGCAATCAGCCCCAGCATTTT,CASSKTYPWGSNQPQHF,.,TRBJ1-5,.,17,TRBV21-1
TGTGCCAGCAGCTTCGGGGGTAGCAATCAGCCCCAGCATTTT,CASSFGGSNQPQHF,few,TRBJ1-5,.,14,TRBV5-6
TGTGCCAGAAGCTTGGTCCCAGAAAATGAAAAACTGTTTTTT,CARSLVPENEKLFF,.,TRBJ1-4,.,14,TRBV5-3